The present TCR beta chain was sequenced within a study of cytomegalovirus exposure and HLA in healthy donors (dated by TCRdb to 2017 to 2019). Regarding the study in general: An earlier analysis of approximately 600 of the donors reported 250 to 350 Gb of sequence data and some 100 million unique TCR beta sequences from some 180 million T cells. Alongside the repertoire data, information on donor age, sex, ethnicity and CMV serostatus was compiled. The aim of the study was to test whether cataloging public T cell receptors could identify signatures of past pathogen exposure. HLA typing included class I and class II loci at four-digit resolution. Along with the approximately 700-subject first cohort, a separate validation cohort of 120 different subjects was used. On average, about 200,000 unique TCR beta nucleotide sequences were sequenced per donor among 398 genotyped donors of the cohort, with 15% to 20% of those sequences being non-productive. Every discovery cohort repertoire had been produced on one sequencing platform. To predict cytomegalovirus infection status, the study brought together high-throughput TCR immunosequencing, statistical association of individual TCRs with disease status, and machine learning. An early release that covered about 640 HLA-typed donors contained about 300 gigabases of sequencing data and 70 million to 100 million unique TCR sequences. A later analysis re-analyzed previously published TCR beta repertoires from several hundred donors and added high-resolution HLA genotyping to study TCR occurrence patterns. An earlier analysis of more than 450 of the donors used high-throughput TCR beta sequencing to judge whether each TCR beta V gene segment behaved as functional or pseudogenic. The number of donors typed differed by locus, with roughly 629-640 for A, B, C, DRB1 and DQB1, roughly 520 for DQA1, 600 to 610 for DPA1, and roughly 450 for DPB1. The study used immunosequencing to profile the T cell repertoires of more than 650 subjects and linked those repertoires to cytomegalovirus serostatus. The later analysis used no new phenotypic data to find candidate immune exposures, relying instead on TCR beta sequences and their occurrence across donors. Genome-wide SNP genotypes for about three fifths of the 666 donors were used in a later genetic analysis, which treated that subset as a discovery cohort. About five DR-DQ haplotypes were treated as single units for association and clustering because of strong linkage in the cohort. Of the 350 to 450 genotyped donors, around 81% fell in the genetic ancestry cluster associated with self-reported Caucasian donors. Results and caveats for the whole study, not just this receptor: A group of highly shared sequence variants was considered likely to be a technical artifact of the sequencing pipeline. A later analysis found that HLA-associated TCR beta chains were more clonally expanded and had lower generation probabilities than equally common non-associated chains. In a later analysis, most CMV-associated TCR beta chains were found to appear HLA-restricted, with HLA associations seemingly driven largely by CMV exposure. In vitro tests confirmed that three of the cytomegalovirus-associated TCR beta chains recognize cytomegalovirus antigens. In this cohort, only TCR beta chains were sequenced, and detectable features were limited by the absence of alpha or paired-chain data. Roughly uniform sequencing depth across donors was assumed in presence/absence analyses, although this assumption may not hold. A total of fewer than 200 TCR beta chains were listed by the study as associated with cytomegalovirus. Because the 87-base-pair reads could not distinguish some IMGT-functional V segments, including TRBV6-2 and TRBV6-3, those segments were excluded. In an earlier analysis of approximately 600 of the donors, most TCR beta V segments were observed in productive rearrangements about 87% or about 30% of the time, broadly matching IMGT annotations. HLA typing was unavailable for some donors at each locus, so association tests used only the typed subset. Because counts were too low, roughly 17 rarely observed V segments, including chromosome 9 orphons, were left out of the earlier analysis of over 550 of the donors. The classifier was reported to diagnose cytomegalovirus status with high specificity and sensitivity in both the original and validation cohorts. In a later genetic analysis, a missense DCLRE1C variant was associated with V-gene and J-gene trimming of TCR beta chains, and the association was replicated in an independent cohort. According to a later analysis, parvovirus B19, influenza, CMV and Epstein-Barr virus appeared linked to several top co-occurrence clusters. CMV serostatus was the only immune exposure information available for the cohort. It was suggested by the authors that the approach could potentially be generalized to other disease states and immunological phenotypes. Specific HLA alleles were associated with 15,000 to 20,000 TCR beta sequences at a false discovery rate of 0.05 in a later analysis. Most TCR sequences were observed very rarely across donors, whereas some public TCRs were present in many individuals. In a later genetic analysis, fewer N-insertions in productive TCRs were reported among donors in an Asian-associated ancestry cluster than the approximately 670-donor mean. Strong co-occurrence of HLA alleles, especially DR and DQ, made assigning TCR associations to individual alleles difficult. Linkage disequilibrium might explain the correlated functional status among segregating V segments, but an unknown experimental factor could not be ruled out. In a later analysis, TCR association rates were found to vary across HLA loci, with the most associated TCRs seen for DRB1 alleles and the fewest for HLA-C alleles. A further reported finding was that TCR beta sequences accurately predicted the HLA-A and HLA-B alleles for most subjects in the first cohort.

This clone appeared a single time. Its antigen is still unknown. No clone much larger than this one lies a single base away; base qualities are absent. Trimming removed 8 bases from V and 6 bases from J; the gene matches leave 13 bases unexplained. For CDR1 and CDR2, the germline V gene (reference sequence) lists LNHDA and SQIVND. The CDR3 starts with the cysteine, ends with the phenylalanine, and has 16 residues. Only the CDR3 part of the read is kept: 48 bases, read in frame from the first base. Library preparation was by the immunoSEQ multiplex PCR assay. For the multiplex PCR, a mixture combining 60 forward primers for TCR Vbeta segments and 13 reverse primers for TCR Jbeta segments was used. Amplification of the CDR3 region of rearranged TCR beta genes was performed with a multiplex PCR assay on genomic DNA. The Illumina HiSeq System was used to sequence the amplified TCR beta libraries as 87-base-pair reads. Per the original workflow: In a later analysis, 77 million or so unique TCR beta chains were counted across the 650 to 700 repertoires, and some 10 million of these chains were shared by at least two donors. Raw reads were error-corrected and collapsed into unique sequences with a nearest-neighbor algorithm that merged closely related sequences to remove PCR and sequencing errors. CDR3 sequences were aligned to IMGT reference sequences to assign V, D and J gene segments. For a sequence to be retained, a match of at least six nucleotides to both a V gene segment and a J gene segment was required. A rearrangement was called productive if the CDR3 had no stop codons and remained in frame with V and J, and every other rearrangement was called non-productive. CDR3 was defined by IMGT convention, running from the second conserved V-encoded cysteine to the conserved J-encoded phenylalanine. The earlier analysis of fewer than 700 of the donors excluded sequences that lacked an unambiguous match to a single V gene segment. An earlier analysis of 500 to 600 of the donors classified V segments as functional when productive rearrangements were above 56.7% and as segregating when the standard deviation between donors was above 5%. A statistical classification framework was built for diagnosing cytomegalovirus status from the catalog of TCR beta chain sequences. A later analysis assigned V and J genes by comparing TCR nucleotide sequences with IMGT/GENE-DB human TR gene sequences. A later analysis assigned CDR3 sequences and most-parsimonious VDJ recombination scenarios with the TCRdist pipeline. A later analysis defined each TCR beta chain by its CDR3 amino acid sequence plus V-gene family, and excluded reads lacking a unique V-gene family. As a way to deal with suspected cross-contamination and a sequencing artifact, a later analysis dropped roughly 600 nucleotide sequences that were highly shared and had low generation probability. A later analysis calculated a clonal expansion index for each public chain from normalized within-repertoire ranks of inferred template counts. A later analysis computed generation probabilities with a VDJ recombination model fitted to out-of-frame rearrangements, and checked the results against IGoR. In a later analysis, TCR-TCR, TCR-HLA and TCR-CMV co-occurrence was scored with hypergeometric tests, and a repertoire-size bias correction was applied to TCR pairs. A later analysis estimated false discovery rates by permuting HLA or CMV assignments 20 times. In a later analysis, co-occurring TCRs were grouped with DBSCAN, and TCRdist sequence similarity was added when clustering was performed within HLA-allele-positive subsets. Repertoires with fewer than 30,000 or more than 120,000 public chains, plus five repertoires with anomalous nucleotide sharing, were excluded from co-occurrence clustering. TCRdb's version of the immuneACCESS table is confined to in-frame rearrangements and falls short of the full clone set. An unresolved V gene accounts for under half of the shortfall where checked; the remainder is of unknown origin. That table is the source of V, J and clone size, and D and trimming were worked out from the DNA. A total of 230,000 or so clones appear in this sample, around 90% of them only once. Roughly 1.6% of the sample rests with the top ten.

In total, approximately 700 healthy bone marrow donors made up the cohort. At the time of sampling, every cohort member was nominally healthy, though immune exposures that went unrecorded were likely present. The donor tested CMV seronegative, placing the donor among the 350 or so seronegative members of the cohort. A peripheral blood sample was provided by each donor, and peripheral blood mononuclear cells were used for TCR beta sequencing. The Qiagen DNeasy Blood Extraction Kit was used to extract genomic DNA from the blood cell samples. This sequence uses TRBV19 and TRBJ2-1; 10 bases in between match TRBD1. The sequence came from a girl aged 2 to 10 in good health and CMV-seronegative. Sequences were obtained from PBMCs. In nucleotide form, the sequence is TGTGCCAGTGGGAGTCGACAGGGGGCCTTTGGCAATGAGCAGTTCTTC. This gives the protein CASGSRQGAFGNEQFF. The variable domain in full, with residues beyond the CDR3 obtained from the reference TRBV19 and TRBJ2-1 genes, is DGGITQSPKYLFRKEGQNVTLSCEQNLNHDAMYWYRQDPGQGLRLIYYSQIVNDFQKGDIAEGYSVSREKKESFPLTVTSAQKNPTAFYLCASGSRQGAFGNEQFFGPGTRLTVL.